Presented here are 10 T cell receptor beta chains from one specimen sequenced in a study of T-cell memory formation after mild COVID-19. One entry per CDR3 protein, called by TCRdb with MiXCR from the 5' RACE reads. This table has fewer than 350,000 distinct CDR3 sequences, 8% to 10% appearing once. The specimen sequenced was PBMCs or a T cell subset sorted from them (not recorded which). All receptors derive from a man aged 18 to 30 who had mild COVID-19 (a few samples of this study predate the infection). Cell type and time point are not known.

There are a few counts of this clonotype. The CDR3 here is CASSLGPILGPEQYF. The CDR3 DNA reads as TGTGCCAGCAGCTTAGGTCCCATTTTGGGCCCCGAGCAGTACTTC. V is TRBV7-2 and J is TRBJ2-7, with D unclear. Germline CDR1 and CDR2: SGHTA and FQGNSA. V gave up 1 base and J gave up 6 bases, with 16 bases separating them. The CDR3 sequence is 15 residues long.

CDR3 coding DNA: TGTGCCAGCAGAGCCGGGGCATTCCTCTCCAATGAGCAGTTCTTC. This encodes CASRAGAFLSNEQFF. The chain joins TRBV7-2 to TRBJ2-1; the D gene could be TRBD1 or TRBD2 (5 bases each). The length of the CDR3 is 15 residues. V was pared by 6 bases and J by 6 bases, with 18 bases between. CDR1 and CDR2 (germline): SGHTA, FQGNSA.

This clonotype has just a few counts. This chain connects TRBV27 to TRBJ2-7, with D uncertain. The CDR3 spans 14 residues. The germline V gene has CDR1 MNHEY and CDR2 SMNVEV (reference sequence). V was clipped by 6 bases and J by 0 bases, with 12 bases between them. As DNA, the CDR3 is TGTGCCAGCAGCCCAGTGGCTGCCTCCTACGAGCAGTACTTC. This sequence encodes CASSPVAASYEQYF.

This clonotype has just a few counts. The chain is built from TRBV4-1 and TRBJ1-4, with TRBD1 as a possible D gene (5 bases). Trimming pared 4 bases from V and 5 bases from J, leaving 14 bases between. This CDR3 comprises 15 residues. Germline assignment: CDR1 MGHRA and CDR2 YSYEKL. The chain's CDR3 is CASSPLGTVNEKLFF. The CDR3 DNA reads as TGCGCCAGCAGCCCCCTCGGGACGGTGAATGAAAAACTGTTTTTT.

This clonotype appeared a few times. V gene TRBV28 combines with J gene TRBJ1-6; D is undetermined. Looked up from germline, CDR1 is MDHEN and CDR2 is SYDVKM. The V gene lost 6 bases and the J gene lost 7 bases, with 22 bases spanning the gap. CDR3 length: 17 residues. The CDR3: CASSRWKGRSRNSPLHF. CDR3 in DNA: TGTGCCAGCAGCCGCTGGAAAGGCAGATCGCGGAATTCACCCCTCCACTTT.

This clonotype has a handful of counts. This chain uses TRBV7-9 with TRBJ2-6; D is undetermined. CDR1 is SEHNR, CDR2 FQNEAQ, per germline (reference sequence). The CDR3 is 17 residues long. V was cut by 5 bases and J by 2 bases, with 16 bases left in between. In DNA form, the CDR3 reads TGTGCCAGCAGCACCCGGACCTTAGAGCCTGGGGCCAACGTCCTGACTTTC. Translation: CASSTRTLEPGANVLTF.

The chain employs TRBV14 and TRBJ1-1; no definite D call. Germline CDR1 SGHDN, CDR2 FVKESK. The CDR3 spans 15 residues. The V end lost 1 base, the J end lost 0 bases, and 9 bases lay between the germline ends. This CDR3 is CASSQVFGVNTEAFF. The CDR3 nucleotides are TGTGCCAGCAGCCAAGTATTTGGGGTGAACACTGAAGCTTTCTTT.

This chain uses TRBV3-1 with TRBJ2-5, with D unclear. Trimming took off 0 bases at V and 7 bases at J, with 9 bases between the two ends. This CDR3 contains 13 residues. Looked up from germline, CDR1 is LGHDT and CDR2 is YNNKEL (reference sequence). The CDR3: CASSQEGVGTQYF. In DNA, the CDR3 is TGTGCCAGCAGCCAAGAAGGTGTTGGGACCCAGTACTTC.

This clonotype was counted between two and nine times. The chain has TRBV7-2 and TRBJ1-2; TRBD1 matches at 8 bases. Trimming cost V 3 bases and J 5 bases; bases outside gene matches: 5. This CDR3 spans 14 amino acids. In germline, CDR1 is SGHTA, CDR2 FQGNSA. The CDR3 nucleotides read TGTGCCAGCAGCTTCCAACAGGGGGGATATGGCTACACCTTC. This gives the protein CASSFQQGGYGYTF.

In this sample, this clonotype turned up a few times. The chain joins TRBV4-3 to TRBJ2-3, with unresolved D. There are 16 residues in the CDR3. CDR1 is LGHNA, CDR2 YSLEER, per germline. V lost 1 base to trimming and J lost 6 bases, with 17 bases between them. CDR3 in amino acids: CASSQVGSRTQDTQYF. The DNA for the CDR3 is TGCGCCAGCAGCCAAGTCGGCAGCCGAACTCAGGATACGCAGTATTTT.